This TCR beta chain was sequenced in a study of technical replicates of blood from a handful of donors (dated by TCRdb to about 2017). This clone was seen only once. Its specific antigen is unknown. Base qualities are not at hand, and no much larger clone is one base apart. Including cysteine and phenylalanine, the CDR3 has 14 amino acids. Only the CDR3 DNA is retained, 42 bases long and in frame from the first base. Trimmed from V: 6 bases; trimmed from J: 2 bases; junction bases lacking a gene match: 6. The germline V gene gives CDR1 as MDHEN and CDR2 as SYDVKM. Libraries came from the immunoSEQ multiplex PCR assay. TCRdb carries this immuneACCESS record with in-frame sequences only. Its versions omit some clonotypes, under half of them owing to an unresolved V gene in the studies checked, with the rest unexplained. Within this sample are tens of thousands of clones, with 95% to 98% of them counted one time only. The ten largest clones add up to approximately 0.15% of the sample.

The V and J genes are TRBV28 and TRBJ2-7; the central 8 bases match TRBD2. This clonotype was sampled from a human donor in good health. The material sequenced was T cells isolated from PBMCs. The DNA is as follows: TGTGCCAGCAGACCGGCGGGAGGAGCCTACGAGCAGTACTTC. This is translated as CASRPAGGAYEQYF.